Described below is a single T cell receptor (beta chain) sequence and its context. Its target is unknown. Each sample yielded at least 6 million isolated PBMCs. Together with a sample-barcoded 5' primer, a J-beta primer mix was included in a second PCR lasting roughly 7 to 11 cycles. Any given sample supplied a minimum of 2.5 million CDR3-containing paired-end reads. TCRdb used MiXCR to reprocess the 5' RACE reads, holding one entry per CDR3 protein. The sample lists about 640,000 distinct CDR3 sequences, roughly 58% seen once, with around 37% in the top ten. Deletions cut 6 bases from V and 4 bases from J, with 14 bases between. The CDR3 covers 13 residues. The V gene's germline CDR1 is DFQATT and CDR2 SNEGSKA (reference sequence). The data stem from a study of blood T cells in healthy people across ages. General study results and limits: Samples with more naive T cells showed higher observed beta diversity. Age advanced and TCR beta diversity per million T cells fell, roughly linearly.

J is TRBJ2-3 and V is TRBV20-1, with D tentatively TRBD2 (6 bases). This receptor was obtained from a man between 60 and 70 years old in good health. The sample was blood. The chain's CDR3 is CSAPGTPADTQYF. CDR3 DNA sequence: TGCAGTGCGCCGGGGACTCCTGCAGATACGCAGTATTTT.